This TCR beta chain was found in a study of molecular identifiers for immune sequencing clone quantification. The CDR3 totals 16 residues. V lost 0 bases to trimming and J lost 0 bases, with 9 bases between them. Germline assignment: CDR1 MNHEY and CDR2 SVGAGI. Libraries of naive CD8 cells were prepared from 20,000 to 1,000,000 sorted cells using 10%, 30% or 50% RNA. CD8+CD4-CCR7+CD45RA+ sorting gave the naive CD8 T cells. In this sample, this clonotype turned up many times. What it binds is not known. Methods described previously were used for bulk TCR libraries, and listed TCR primers were applied. TCRdb used MiXCR to reprocess the PCR reads, holding one entry per CDR3 protein. The data show 600,000 to 650,000 distinct CDR3 sequences, roughly 21% seen once. General study points: In naive cells, under 1% of molecules belonged to clones above 20 RNA copies, against over 97% in effector cells.

The chain is built from TRBV6-5 and TRBJ2-1; D perhaps matches TRBD2 (5 bases). Sequencing was done on a sample of naive CD8+ T cells from blood, with Jurkat cell RNA spiked in. Sample subset: FACS-sorted CD8+CD4-CCR7+CD45RA+ naive T cells. The source of this sequence is a human donor in good health. Some libraries in this study had Jurkat cell RNA spiked in. In nucleotides, the CDR3 is TGTGCCAGCAGTTACTCGAACGGGAACTCCTACAATGAGCAGTTCTTC. This codes for CASSYSNGNSYNEQFF.